This T cell receptor beta chain was captured in a study of shared clonotypes between healthy human individuals. Germline CDR1 and CDR2: SGHRS and YFSETQ. The CDR3 loop spans 14 amino acids. Trimming took 8 bases from V and 3 from J, leaving 14 bases between them. TCRdb's copy holds only in-frame clones and misses some; the assay was immunoSEQ multiplex PCR. The table lists more than 400,000 clones, about 96% of them singletons. Sequencing was done on a sample of naive CD4+ T cells sorted from blood. Sample subset: CD45RA+ positively selected. The chain uses TRBV5-1 and TRBJ2-2; no clear D. The clonotype was recovered from a woman aged 30 to 39 in good health. The CDR3 here is CASEGPGDTGELFF. The CDR3 nucleotides are TGCGCCAGTGAAGGGCCAGGCGACACCGGGGAGCTGTTTTTT.